This TCR beta chain derives from a study of T cells in Graves' hyperthyroidism and ophthalmopathy. TCR beta CDR3 sequences were amplified from RNA transcripts. HTBI primers drove first-round RT-PCR of the TCR CDR3. TCRdb analysed the multiplex PCR reads with MiXCR anew, one entry per CDR3 protein. The sample yields a few hundred thousand distinct CDR3 sequences, approximately 15% seen once. V lost 8 bases to trimming and J lost 3 bases; unmatched junction nucleotides: 6. Per germline, CDR1 MNHEY and CDR2 SMNVEV (reference sequence). The CDR3 is 16 residues long. Comments on this clonotype: What it recognizes is unknown.

General study results and limits: In the blood, most expanded thyroid clonotypes above 0.001 appeared as well. Separation of ophthalmopathy from stable hyperthyroidism was achieved by a 13 V-J model.

Disease duration under 2 months; hyperthyroidism patients were aged 18 to 65. Sequencing was carried out using blood. The receptor was derived from a woman in her twenties or thirties with Graves' hyperthyroidism. This chain connects TRBV27 to TRBJ2-4; 14 positions match TRBD2. The CDR3, as DNA: TGTGCCAGCGGATCGGGACTAGCGGGGGACAAAAACATTCAGTACTTC. This codes for CASGSGLAGDKNIQYF.